These 18 T cell receptor beta chains were all obtained from the same sample, sequenced in a study of blood T cell repertoires in COVID-19. Data came from immunoSEQ multiplex PCR; TCRdb stores just in-frame clones and leaves some out. Seen here are about 37,000 clones, 75% to 90% observed once, and the top ten hold roughly 6.1%. Sequenced input: peripheral blood. The receptor set was obtained from a human donor in a cohort sampled during active COVID-19.

This clone was observed a single time. This chain connects TRBV19 to TRBJ2-1; 9 nucleotides line up with TRBD1. Germline CDR1 LNHDA, CDR2 SQIVND (reference sequence). The CDR3 length is 16 residues. Germline trimming cut 6 bases from V and 5 bases from J; bases unmatched to any gene: 11. The CDR3 region is CASSPTGTGINNEQFF. The CDR3 region has the DNA TGTGCCAGTAGCCCGACCGGGACAGGGATTAACAATGAGCAGTTCTTC.

This clone was seen once. The gene calls are TRBV5-1 and TRBJ2-3; 13 bases line up with TRBD2. This CDR3 has 16 amino acids. J was trimmed by 9 bases and V by 4 bases; bases with no gene match: 11. From germline, CDR1 is SGHRS and CDR2 YFSETQ. CDR3 sequence: CASSVTSGRASGTQYF. The CDR3 DNA reads TGCGCCAGCAGCGTAACTAGCGGGAGGGCCTCAGGGACGCAGTATTTT.

The chain combines TRBV2 with TRBJ1-1, with 7 bases aligning to TRBD1. This CDR3 has 15 residues. Trimming at V came to 6 bases and at J to 1 base, leaving 8 bases not matched to a gene. Germline CDR1 and CDR2: SNHLY and FYNNEI. The CDR3 DNA sequence: TGTGCCAGCAGCTCGGACAGGCACGGGAACACTGAAGCTTTCTTT. As protein: CASSSDRHGNTEAFF.

V gene TRBV29-1 combines with J gene TRBJ1-2; tentatively, D is TRBD1 (5 bases). Trimming took off 5 bases at V and 3 bases at J, with 13 bases between the two ends. The germline V gene has CDR1 SQVTM and CDR2 ANQGSEA. CDR3 length: 13 amino acids. Here the CDR3 DNA reads TGCAGCGTTCCTATTCAGGGTTACTATGGCTACACCTTC. This codes for CSVPIQGYYGYTF.

The V gene is TRBV5-1, the J gene TRBJ2-7, with TRBD2 matching over 7 bases. V lost 7 bases, J lost 0 bases, and 7 bases stayed unmatched. Germline CDR1 SGHRS, CDR2 YFSETQ. The CDR3 contains 14 residues. The CDR3 reads CASSISGPSYEQYF. In DNA, the CDR3 is TGCGCCAGCTCAATTAGCGGGCCCTCCTACGAGCAGTACTTC.

This clone has a single count. The genes are TRBV30 and TRBJ2-1, with 9 bases aligning to TRBD2. Unmatched junction bases numbered 10, after V lost 3 bases and J lost 4 bases. The CDR3 is made up of 16 amino acids. Germline assignment: CDR1 GTSNPN and CDR2 SVGIG (reference sequence). In DNA form, the CDR3 reads TGTGCCTGGAGCCTCTTGAGCGGGGGGCAGTACAATGAGCAGTTCTTC. It codes for CAWSLLSGGQYNEQFF.

The V gene is TRBV27, the J gene TRBJ2-5, with 8 bases lining up with TRBD2. Germline trimming cut 8 bases from V and 4 bases from J; bases unmatched to any gene: 6. Germline values: CDR1 MNHEY, CDR2 SMNVEV (reference sequence). This CDR3 is built from 13 residues. As DNA, the CDR3 is TGTGCCAGCGGACCCCGGGAGGGAGAGACCCAGTACTTC. Protein product: CASGPREGETQYF.

This chain uses TRBV5-1 with TRBJ2-1; D gene ambiguous. The germline CDR1 and CDR2 sequences are SGHRS and YFSETQ. The length of the CDR3 is 12 residues. V dropped 4 bases and J dropped 6 bases, with 8 bases sitting between them. The CDR3 sequence: CASSLDSNEQFF. In DNA form, the CDR3 reads TGCGCCAGCAGCCTTGACTCCAATGAGCAGTTCTTC.

The CDR3 DNA reads TGTGCCAGCAGCCAAGTAGGGGGCGAGCAGCCCCAGCATTTT. Translation: CASSQVGGEQPQHF. The chain is built from TRBV3-1 (or the pseudogene TRBV3-2) and TRBJ1-5, with 7 bases identical to TRBD1. This CDR3 spans 14 amino acids. CDR1 is LGHDT, CDR2 YNNKEL, per germline (reference sequence). Trimming at V came to 1 base and at J to 7 bases, leaving 4 bases not matched to a gene.

The chain joins TRBV30 to TRBJ1-6; 8 nucleotides agree with TRBD1. Germline assignment: CDR1 GTSNPN and CDR2 SVGIG (reference sequence). The V segment lost 3 bases and the J segment 10 bases; nucleotides outside the gene matches: 5. The CDR3 length is 13 residues. As DNA, the CDR3 is TGTGCCTGGAGAGACAGGGGCGGATCACCCCTCCACTTT. Its translation is CAWRDRGGSPLHF.

V gene TRBV14 combines with J gene TRBJ2-7; the match to TRBD1 covers 9 bases. Germline lookup yields CDR1 SGHDN and CDR2 FVKESK. The CDR3 is 16 amino acids. Trimming took 1 base from V and 2 from J; bases not matched to a gene: 6. Here the CDR3 reads CASSQGGQGKAYEQYF. The CDR3 DNA reads as TGTGCCAGCAGCCAAGGTGGACAGGGGAAGGCCTACGAGCAGTACTTC.

The V call is TRBV19, the J call TRBJ2-7; a weak D match, TRBD1 (6 bases). The CDR3 contains 13 residues. Germline CDR1 is LNHDA and CDR2 is SQIVND (reference sequence). Trimming shortened V by 6 bases and J by 3 bases, and 12 bases separated the two germline ends. In DNA, the CDR3 is TGTGCCAGTAGACCGGGACACGGCTACGAGCAGTACTTC. Residues: CASRPGHGYEQYF.

The chain combines TRBV5-5 with TRBJ2-2; 9 nucleotides align to TRBD1. Germline values: CDR1 SGHKS, CDR2 YYEKEE (reference sequence). The CDR3 consists of 18 residues. Trimming at V came to 4 bases and at J to 0 bases, leaving 10 bases not matched to a gene. The CDR3 DNA follows: TGTGCCAGCAGCACACGAACCGGGACAGGGACGAACACCGGGGAGCTGTTTTTT. Translating it yields CASSTRTGTGTNTGELFF.

DNA of the CDR3: TGTGCCAGCAGCGGGGACAGGGTGGATGAGCAGTTCTTC. Residues: CASSGDRVDEQFF. This chain uses TRBV11-2 with TRBJ2-1; 9 nucleotides line up with TRBD1. Germline CDR1 and CDR2: SGHAT and FQNNGV. This CDR3 contains 13 residues. The V and J ends lost 5 bases and 8 bases, in that order; junction bases with no gene match: 4.

The chain links TRBV5-8 to TRBJ1-5, with D possibly being TRBD1 (6 bases). There are 14 residues in the CDR3. Germline V lookup: CDR1 SGHTS, CDR2 YDEGEE. Trimming took off 4 bases at V and 7 bases at J, with 15 bases between the two ends. CDR3 DNA sequence: TGTGCCAGCAGCCGCCACAGGGACGGACAGCCCCAGCATTTT. The encoded protein is CASSRHRDGQPQHF.

The V call is TRBV19, the J call TRBJ1-1; no firm D call. The germline V gene has CDR1 LNHDA and CDR2 SQIVND (reference sequence). Trimming shortened V by 4 bases and J by 8 bases, and 11 bases separated the two germline ends. This CDR3 is built from 12 residues. The CDR3 region is CASSSSSVEAFF. DNA of the CDR3: TGTGCCAGTAGTAGCTCATCAGTCGAAGCTTTCTTT. The full variable domain, rest sourced from reference TRBV19 and TRBJ1-1, is DGGITQSPKYLFRKEGQNVTLSCEQNLNHDAMYWYRQDPGQGLRLIYYSQIVNDFQKGDIAEGYSVSREKKESFPLTVTSAQKNPTAFYLCASSSSSVEAFFGQGTRLTVV.

The rearrangement uses TRBV7-6 and TRBJ1-1; 7 bases match TRBD1. Looked up from germline, CDR1 is SGHVS and CDR2 is FNYEAQ. The trim removed 3 bases at V and 0 bases at J, leaving 7 bases unmatched. This CDR3 is built from 16 residues. CDR3: CASSFAPGQLNTEAFF. The CDR3 DNA is TGTGCCAGCAGCTTTGCCCCGGGACAGTTGAACACTGAAGCTTTCTTT.

This sequence joins TRBV18 and TRBJ1-2; the D is unclear. Germline V CDR1 and CDR2: KGHSH, LQKENI. The CDR3 sequence is 13 residues long. V shed 1 base and J shed 2 bases, with 5 bases lying between them. CDR3: CASSPHFNYGYTF. DNA for the CDR3: TGTGCCAGCTCACCACACTTCAACTATGGCTACACCTTC.